Listed here are 13 T cell receptor beta chains from one sample, sequenced in a study of cytomegalovirus exposure and HLA in healthy donors. PCR amplification relied on 60 Vbeta primers (plus 13 Jbeta primers). Here immunoSEQ multiplex PCR was the method, and the copy in TCRdb shows in-frame clones only, minus some. This listing includes about 120,000 clones. Specimen: PBMCs. These receptors all come from a woman in her 40s in good health and CMV-seropositive.

The chain recombines TRBV5-1 with TRBJ2-1; 10 nucleotides match TRBD2. This CDR3 comprises 17 residues. V dropped 4 bases and J dropped 6; count of bases not matched to a gene: 13. The V gene's germline CDR1 is SGHRS and CDR2 YFSETQ. The CDR3 region is CASSPGLADRRGNEQFF. The CDR3 nucleotides read TGCGCCAGCAGCCCCGGACTAGCGGATAGACGTGGCAATGAGCAGTTCTTC.

The J gene is TRBJ1-5, the V gene TRBV27, with a tentative D call TRBD1 (5 bases). CDR1 MNHEY and CDR2 SMNVEV come from the germline V gene (reference sequence). This CDR3 has 13 amino acids. Trimming removed 6 bases at V and 2 bases at J, with 8 bases between. The CDR3 region has the DNA TGTGCCAGCAGAGGGGCAGGCAATCAGCCCCAGCATTTT. Translated, it gives CASRGAGNQPQHF.

The chain joins TRBV19 to TRBJ1-4; the match to TRBD1 covers 7 bases. The CDR3 has 13 residues. V shed 6 bases, J shed 7 bases, and the junction held 5 bases outside the gene matches. Germline-derived CDR1 and CDR2 are LNHDA and SQIVND (reference sequence). The DNA of the CDR3 is TGTGCCAGTAGAAGGGGGCTTGGTGAAAAACTGTTTTTT. It translates to CASRRGLGEKLFF.

This chain joins TRBV11-2 and TRBJ2-5; a weak D match, TRBD1 (6 bases). Per germline, CDR1 SGHAT and CDR2 FQNNGV. The germline V and J ends were trimmed by 1 base and 1 base, with 13 bases remaining between them. This CDR3 has 16 amino acids. CDR3 residues: CASSLAPTGTQETQYF. The CDR3 nucleotides are TGTGCCAGCAGCTTAGCTCCTACAGGGACCCAAGAGACCCAGTACTTC.

About this clone: The junction differs from germline at one of its ends, possibly a read error. This rearrangement joins TRBV6-1 to TRBJ1-1; 8 bases match TRBD1. Germline lookup yields CDR1 MNHNS and CDR2 SASEGT. This CDR3 region has 14 residues. CDR3 DNA: TGTGCCAGCAGTGCGAGTTCGACAGGGGCCCAGGGACCATTT. It yields the protein CASSASSTGAQGPF.

This rearrangement joins TRBV27 to TRBJ1-1; 8 positions match TRBD1. This CDR3 has 15 amino acids. The germline CDR1 and CDR2 sequences are MNHEY and SMNVEV (reference sequence). The V and J ends lost 4 bases and 1 base, in that order; junction bases with no gene match: 5. The CDR3 protein is CASSSVQGANTEAFF. DNA of the CDR3: TGTGCCAGCAGTTCCGTCCAGGGGGCGAACACTGAAGCTTTCTTT.

This chain links TRBV19 with TRBJ1-4; possibly TRBD1 for D (5 bases). The V gene lost 6 bases and the J gene lost 4 bases, with 15 bases spanning the gap. The CDR3 has 15 residues. Germline assignment: CDR1 LNHDA and CDR2 SQIVND (reference sequence). For the CDR3, the DNA is TGTGCCAGTAGCCCCGGGCAGGGCTTTAATGAAAAACTGTTTTTT. Translating gives CASSPGQGFNEKLFF.

The gene calls are TRBV4-1 and TRBJ2-7; 10 bases agree with TRBD1. The CDR3 spans 16 residues. Trimming cost V 4 bases and J 3 bases; bases outside gene matches: 9. CDR1 is MGHRA, CDR2 YSYEKL, per germline. The CDR3 DNA follows: TGCGCCAGCAGCCCAGCTAGGACAGGGGGAGTCTACGAGCAGTACTTC. Translation: CASSPARTGGVYEQYF.

The chain combines TRBV5-4 with TRBJ2-7; 11 positions agree with TRBD2. This CDR3 region has 19 residues. J lost 1 base, V lost 0 bases, and 12 bases had no gene match. Germline V gene data show CDR1 as SGHNT and CDR2 as YYREEE (reference sequence). Here the CDR3 reads CASSLASKTGLADSYEQYF. CDR3 nucleotide sequence: TGTGCCAGCAGCTTGGCTTCCAAAACGGGACTAGCGGATTCCTACGAGCAGTACTTC.

V and J are TRBV4-3 and TRBJ1-1, with D possibly being TRBD1 (6 bases). Germline assignment: CDR1 LGHNA and CDR2 YSLEER. Deletions cut 3 bases from V and 0 bases from J, with 8 bases between. This CDR3 has 14 residues. Written as DNA, the CDR3 is TGCGCCAGCAGCCACGGACAGCTGAACACTGAAGCTTTCTTT. Protein sequence: CASSHGQLNTEAFF.

This chain connects TRBV11-3 to TRBJ2-3, with 9 bases fitting TRBD1. Losses at the gene ends were 2 bases for V and 4 bases for J; bases not matched to a gene: 7. This CDR3 contains 16 residues. Germline-derived CDR1 and CDR2 are SGHNT and YENEEA. The CDR3 DNA sequence: TGTGCCAGCAGCTTAAGACAGGGGGGTATGGCAGATACGCAGTATTTT. This codes for CASSLRQGGMADTQYF.

The J gene is TRBJ2-3, the V gene TRBV6-5, with TRBD2 matching over 9 bases. The junction had 4 bases not matched to a gene; V was cut back by 4 bases and J by 5 bases. The CDR3 consists of 14 residues. From germline, CDR1 is MNHEY and CDR2 SVGAGI. The CDR3 nucleotides are TGTGCCAGCAGTTTGCGGGAGGGGGGAGATACGCAGTATTTT. Translation gives CASSLREGGDTQYF.

V and J are TRBV4-3 and TRBJ2-1, with 11 bases aligning to TRBD2. The germline gives CDR1 LGHNA, CDR2 YSLEER. The CDR3 contains 15 residues. V gave up 3 bases and J gave up 5 bases; unmatched junction bases: 3. The CDR3 DNA reads as TGCGCCAGCAGCCATATTAGCGGGAGGGACAATGAGCAGTTCTTC. Protein: CASSHISGRDNEQFF.